Following are 17 T cell receptor beta chains from one sample sequenced in a study of human T cells and chemical hapten exposure. Specified time point: healthy volunteer bleed at 2 weeks. Before extraction, the whole blood was not fractionated, and total RNA was taken from it. Each CDR3 protein is one row after TCRdb ran MiXCR on the RACE reads. The data contain tens of thousands of distinct CDR3 sequences, roughly 4.1% of them singletons. The sequenced sample consisted of whole blood. These receptors came from a human donor in good health. Some clones in this sample may be carry-over from other donors' samples.

The sample holds many counts of this clonotype. V usage is TRBV28 and J usage is TRBJ1-5; no firm D call. CDR3 length: 16 residues. Germline V gene lookup returns CDR1 MDHEN and CDR2 SYDVKM. Trimming cost V 2 bases and J 2 bases, with 13 bases left between them. As DNA, the CDR3 is TGTGCCAGCAGTTTAGAGGCAGGTTGGGGCAATCAGCCCCAGCATTTT. Translation: CASSLEAGWGNQPQHF.

This clonotype was seen repeatedly, ten times or more. The chain joins TRBV5-6 to TRBJ2-1, with TRBD2 matching 12 bases. This CDR3 has 15 amino acids. CDR1 and CDR2 (germline): SGHDT, YYEEEE. Trimming cost V 3 bases and J 9 bases; bases outside gene matches: 7. CDR3: CASSYGLAGLGEQFF. DNA for the CDR3: TGTGCCAGCAGCTACGGACTAGCGGGACTGGGTGAGCAGTTCTTC.

Only a few counts were recorded for this clonotype. The chain combines TRBV6-2 or TRBV6-3 with TRBJ2-6, with 7 bases matching TRBD2. The CDR3 has 19 residues. CDR1 MNHEY and CDR2 SVGEGT come from the germline V gene. Trimming at V came to 2 bases and at J to 0 bases, leaving 10 bases not matched to a gene. The CDR3 region is CASSYKEGGPFSGANVLTF. CDR3 DNA sequence: TGTGCCAGCAGTTACAAGGAGGGAGGGCCCTTCTCTGGGGCCAACGTCCTGACTTTC.

This clonotype was seen at least ten times. The chain couples TRBV14 to TRBJ1-2; D unresolved. The germline V gene encodes CDR1 SGHDN and CDR2 FVKESK. Trimming took 2 bases from V and 6 from J, leaving 10 bases between them. The CDR3 is 13 amino acids. CDR3 in amino acids: CASSQQRSNGYTF. CDR3 bases: TGTGCCAGCAGCCAACAGAGAAGCAATGGCTACACCTTC. The full variable domain, with the rest looked up from reference TRBV14 and TRBJ1-2, is EAGVTQFPSHSVIEKGQTVTLRCDPISGHDNLYWYRRVMGKEIKFLLHFVKESKQDESGMPNNRFLAERTGGTYSTLKVQPAELEDSGVYFCASSQQRSNGYTFGSGTRLTVV.

A remark on this clonotype: This may be a read error, as it is one base from a much larger clone. The chain links TRBV7-8 to TRBJ2-7, with 7 bases identical to TRBD2. CDR3 length equals 13 residues. Germline lookup yields CDR1 SGHVS and CDR2 FQNEAQ. The CDR3 region is CASRSPGDYEQHF. The CDR3, as DNA: TGTGCCAGCAGGTCTCCGGGGGACTACGAGCAGCACTTC.

This clonotype came up many times. V gene TRBV29-1 combines with J gene TRBJ2-3; 8 positions agree with TRBD2. The CDR3 is made up of 13 amino acids. Per germline, CDR1 SQVTM and CDR2 ANQGSEA. Germline trimming cut 7 bases from V and 7 bases from J; bases unmatched to any gene: 10. The CDR3 loop is CSAPGGGLNTQYF. In DNA form, the CDR3 reads TGCAGCGCTCCGGGGGGGGGGCTGAATACGCAGTATTTT.

This clonotype occurred many times. The chain uses TRBV28 and TRBJ2-7; TRBD2 matches 13 bases. The CDR3 length is 18 residues. Trimming cost V 1 base and J 2 bases; bases outside gene matches: 8. In germline, CDR1 is MDHEN, CDR2 SYDVKM. This chain's CDR3 is CASSLSWTSGSSTYEQYF. CDR3 in DNA: TGTGCCAGCAGTTTATCTTGGACTAGCGGGAGTTCGACCTACGAGCAGTACTTC.

This clonotype was seen more than once but under ten times. The V call is TRBV5-4, the J call TRBJ1-2, with TRBD1 identical over 7 bases. This CDR3 comprises 16 residues. From germline, CDR1 is SGHNT and CDR2 YYREEE (reference sequence). The V and J ends lost 4 bases and 0 bases, in that order; junction bases with no gene match: 9. CDR3 DNA sequence: TGTGCCAGCAGCCCCGCAGGGGGAGCGGCTAACTATGGCTACACCTTC. Amino acids: CASSPAGGAANYGYTF.

The chain is built from TRBV20-1 and TRBJ1-5, with no clear D. The CDR3 covers 13 residues. The germline V gene has CDR1 DFQATT and CDR2 SNEGSKA (reference sequence). Trimming stripped 3 bases from V and 0 bases from J, with 6 bases between. In DNA, the CDR3 is TGCAGTGCTAGTATGGGTAGCAATCAGCCCCAGCATTTT. Translated, it gives CSASMGSNQPQHF.

There are many counts of this clonotype. The J gene is TRBJ2-5, the V gene TRBV4-1, with 7 bases that match TRBD2. This CDR3 region has 17 residues. Germline-derived CDR1 and CDR2 are MGHRA and YSYEKL. Unmatched junction bases numbered 15, after V lost 1 base and J lost 7 bases. The chain's CDR3 is CASSQAPGSSGQGTQYF. CDR3 bases: TGCGCCAGCAGCCAAGCGCCTGGGTCTAGCGGCCAGGGGACCCAGTACTTC.

This clonotype occurred many times. The chain carries TRBV9 and TRBJ2-1; D is possibly TRBD1 (6 bases). V was pared by 3 bases and J by 0 bases, with 10 bases between. CDR3 size: 15 residues. Germline values: CDR1 SGDLS, CDR2 YYNGEE. Written as DNA, the CDR3 is TGTGCCAGCAGCGCAGGGGCTAGCTCCTACAATGAGCAGTTCTTC. Translated: CASSAGASSYNEQFF.

In its sample, this clonotype was seen many times. This chain uses TRBV2 with TRBJ1-2; D not certain. Trimming took 6 bases from V and 0 from J, leaving 14 bases between them. Germline V gives CDR1 SNHLY, CDR2 FYNNEI. This CDR3 contains 15 residues. CDR3 protein: CASRPPGGANYGYTF. CDR3 bases: TGTGCCAGCAGGCCTCCCGGAGGAGCTAACTATGGCTACACCTTC.

Many counts were recorded for this clonotype. The gene calls are TRBV14 and TRBJ1-1; 9 nucleotides agree with TRBD1. Germline loops: CDR1 SGHDN, CDR2 FVKESK. The CDR3 sequence is 15 residues long. V was clipped by 4 bases and J by 5 bases; unmatched bases: 8. The CDR3 nucleotides are TGTGCCAGCAGCCTGAGGACAGGGGCAGGGACTGAAGCTTTCTTT. Amino acid sequence: CASSLRTGAGTEAFF.

This clonotype was detected many times. CDR3 DNA sequence: TGCAGTGCTACGTATACGGACCGCGATACGCAGTATTTT. It encodes CSATYTDRDTQYF. This chain links TRBV20-1 with TRBJ2-3; D remains unclear. The V and J ends lost 4 bases and 6 bases respectively, with 14 bases between them. The CDR3 runs 13 residues. Germline V gene data show CDR1 as DFQATT and CDR2 as SNEGSKA (reference sequence).

This clonotype was counted many times. This sequence joins TRBV28 and TRBJ2-7; D is undetermined. Germline V lookup: CDR1 MDHEN, CDR2 SYDVKM. This CDR3 contains 13 residues. V was cut by 2 bases and J by 4 bases, with 9 bases left in between. CDR3 in amino acids: CASSLIGGYEQYF. The CDR3 DNA is TGTGCCAGCAGTTTAATAGGCGGTTACGAGCAGTACTTC.

This clonotype was seen repeatedly, ten times or more. V usage is TRBV20-1 and J usage is TRBJ2-7; a possible D gene is TRBD2 (6 bases). With 3 bases removed from V and 1 base from J, the gap between germline ends came to 10 bases. Germline V gives CDR1 DFQATT, CDR2 SNEGSKA (reference sequence). This CDR3 spans 13 amino acids. Written as DNA, the CDR3 is TGCAGTGCTAGTCGCGGGAATTCCTACGAGCAGTACTTC. Translation: CSASRGNSYEQYF.

The V and J genes are TRBV12-5 and TRBJ2-3; D is uncertain. Trimming pared 2 bases from V and 0 bases from J, leaving 18 bases between. Germline assignment: CDR1 LGHNT and CDR2 FRNRAP. CDR3 length equals 18 residues. CDR3 residues: CASGLSADHADSTDTQYF. CDR3 DNA: TGTGCTAGTGGTTTGTCCGCGGACCACGCAGATAGCACAGATACGCAGTATTTT.